This is a list of T cell receptor beta chains from one sample in a study of sequential checkpoint blockade in melanoma. The data were produced by immunoSEQ multiplex PCR, yet TCRdb's version contains in-frame clones alone and is incomplete. The sample consists of tens of thousands of clones, 70% to 90% of them appearing once. The sample consisted of CD8+ T cells sorted from blood (inferred from file names), taken from a patient given nivolumab and ipilimumab in sequence. The receptors shown here come from a human donor with melanoma. CDR3s include the opening cysteine and the closing phenylalanine or tryptophan. A D gene is named only where the DNA matches it firmly. The listing skips clone size in some rows; elsewhere it reads once, few, many or a size class.

length	V	D	J	size	DNA	CDR3
14	TRBV19	.	TRBJ1-1	.	TGTGCCAGTAGTATTAGCGGAGGGTACACTGAAGCTTTCTTT	CASSISGGYTEAFF
16	TRBV5-8	.	TRBJ1-5	.	TGTGCCAGCAGCTCCTGGGGGGTAGGATTCAATCAGCCCCAGCATTTT	CASSSWGVGFNQPQHF
16	TRBV18	TRBD1	TRBJ2-1	once	TGTGCCAGCTCACTTTCTCCAGGGGGAGTTTTGGATGAGCAGTTCTTC	CASSLSPGGVLDEQFF
15	TRBV19	.	TRBJ2-1	once	TGTGCCAGTAGTATAGGGCAGGATTTCTACAATGAGCAGTTCTTC	CASSIGQDFYNEQFF
16	TRBV4-3	.	TRBJ1-3	few	TGCGCCAGCAGCCAAGAGGGTGGAGGATTTGGAAACACCATATATTTT	CASSQEGGGFGNTIYF
18	TRBV4-3	TRBD2	TRBJ2-3	.	TGCGCCAGCAGCCAAGATTTTGGTAGCGGGGCCTATGGAGATACGCAGTATTTT	CASSQDFGSGAYGDTQYF
17	TRBV7-8	.	TRBJ2-6	.	TGTGCCAGCAGCCACCGGCCCAACAGGGCTGGGGCCAACGTCCTGACTTTC	CASSHRPNRAGANVLTF
15	TRBV19	TRBD2	TRBJ2-1	.	TGTGCCAGTAGTATGGACGGGACTAGTTACAATGAGCAGTTCTTC	CASSMDGTSYNEQFF
14	TRBV30	TRBD2	TRBJ2-2	.	TGTGCCTGGAGTTTCCTAGCGGGAACCGGGGAGCTGTTTTTT	CAWSFLAGTGELFF
15	TRBV7-8	TRBD1	TRBJ1-5	.	TGTGCCAGCAGCCCCAGGGACAGGTCGGGGGAGCCCCAGCATTTT	CASSPRDRSGEPQHF
15	TRBV9	.	TRBJ2-7	once	TGTGCCAGCAGCGGGGGAGGGGGAGCAGTATACGAGCAGTACTTC	CASSGGGGAVYEQYF
14	TRBV2	TRBD2	TRBJ2-3	.	TGTGCCACTAAGGCCGGTAGCGGGCCAGATACGCAGTATTTT	CATKAGSGPDTQYF
16	TRBV13	TRBD2	TRBJ2-2	.	TGTGCCAGCAGCTTTCGGACTAGCGGGAGTTTCGTATCGCCGTTTTTT	CASSFRTSGSFVSPFF
15	TRBV4-2	.	TRBJ2-4	.	TGTGCCAGCAGCCCCCAGGTAGGGGGTAAAGACATTCAGTACTTC	CASSPQVGGKDIQYF
15	TRBV7-8	.	TRBJ1-2	.	TGTGCCAGCAGCTTAGCAACAGGGTCTGACTATGGCTACACCTTC	CASSLATGSDYGYTF
14	TRBV7-6	TRBD1	TRBJ1-4	.	TGTGCCAGCAGCTTCGGGACAGGGGGAGAAAAACTGTTTTTT	CASSFGTGGEKLFF
18	TRBV19	.	TRBJ1-2	.	TGTGCCAGTAGTTTTCTAGACGCGGGGGGGCAGGGGAGAGATGGCTACACCTTC	CASSFLDAGGQGRDGYTF
14	TRBV2	.	TRBJ2-7	.	TGTGCCAGCTCATGCAGGGCGGTCTCCTACGAGCAGTACTTC	CASSCRAVSYEQYF
16	TRBV7-6	TRBD2	TRBJ2-5	.	TGTGCCAGCAGCTTAATTGAAGCGGGGGTCCAAGAGACCCAGTACTTC	CASSLIEAGVQETQYF
15	TRBV11-2	TRBD2	TRBJ2-3	.	TGTGCCAGCAGCATAATCCGGGAGGTAGCAGATACGCAGTATTTT	CASSIIREVADTQYF
15	TRBV27	.	TRBJ2-5	.	TGTGCCAGCAGTTTAATGCAGACGAGACAGGAGACCCAGTACTTC	CASSLMQTRQETQYF
17	TRBV15	TRBD2	TRBJ2-1	.	TGTGCCACCAGCAGAGATCTAGGACTAGCGACCTACAATGAGCAGTTCTTC	CATSRDLGLATYNEQFF
14	TRBV27	.	TRBJ1-1	.	TGTGCCAGCAGTTTATTGCGGGGGCACACTGAAGCTTTCTTT	CASSLLRGHTEAFF
15	TRBV9	.	TRBJ1-5	.	TGTGCCAGCAGCGCCGAGGGTAATAGCAATCAGCCCCAGCATTTT	CASSAEGNSNQPQHF
14	TRBV27	.	TRBJ2-7	.	TGTGCCAGCAGTTTAAGCCAGGGTCTCTACGAGCAGTACTTC	CASSLSQGLYEQYF
15	TRBV2	TRBD1	TRBJ2-7	.	TGTGCCAGCAGCCTTACCGGGACAGGGACCTACGAGCAGTACTTC	CASSLTGTGTYEQYF
14	TRBV6-5	.	TRBJ1-5	.	TGTGCCAGCAGTTATGGACAGTACAATCAGCCCCAGCATTTT	CASSYGQYNQPQHF
15	TRBV9	.	TRBJ1-2	.	TGTGCCAGCAGCGTAGGACAGACCACTAACTATGGCTACACCTTC	CASSVGQTTNYGYTF
14	TRBV4-1	.	TRBJ2-7	.	TGCGCCAGCAGCCAAGAGCCGGGCTCCTACGAGCAGTACTTC	CASSQEPGSYEQYF
13	TRBV29-1	TRBD2	TRBJ2-1	.	TGCAGCATGGGGAGGGCCTCTTCATGGGAGCAGTTCTTC	CSMGRASSWEQFF
16	TRBV27	.	TRBJ2-4	.	TGTGCCAGCAGTCCCGCGACAGGATGGGCCAAAAACATTCAGTACTTC	CASSPATGWAKNIQYF
15	TRBV6-6	.	TRBJ1-2	.	TGTGCCAGCAGTTACCGGACAGCAGTTACCTATGGCTACACCTTC	CASSYRTAVTYGYTF
14	TRBV25-1	.	TRBJ2-1	.	TGTGCCAGCAGTGATTCAGGGACCTACAATGAGCAGTTCTTC	CASSDSGTYNEQFF
14	TRBV28	.	TRBJ2-7	.	TGTGCCAGCAGTTTCCTAGCAGATTACTACGAGCAGTACTTC	CASSFLADYYEQYF
14	TRBV15	.	TRBJ2-1	.	TGTGCCACCAGCGGGACTGGCGGGCTCAATGAGCAGTTCTTC	CATSGTGGLNEQFF
16	TRBV6-5	TRBD2	TRBJ2-2	.	TGTGCCAGCAGTTCGTGGACTAGCGGGAGCTGGAAGGAGCTGTTTTTT	CASSSWTSGSWKELFF
16	TRBV29-1	.	TRBJ2-1	.	TGCAGCGTTGAATCCCTTGGCGGGGACTCCTACAATGAGCAGTTCTTC	CSVESLGGDSYNEQFF